The present T cell receptor beta chain was sequenced within a study of vaccination and CD4 T cells after COVID-19. Across the study: The convalescent group had six males, four females, seven Caucasians, two Asians, one multiracial. The post-COVID sampling time was a median approximately 3.5 months after diagnosis, ranging from 35 to 161. Findings and limits, study-wide: Convalescent patient numbers were relatively low, with no early post-infection timepoints.

Turning to this clonotype: Its antigen is undetermined.

TCRdb independently ran MiXCR on the PCR reads; one entry per CDR3 protein. The table has roughly 20,000 distinct CDR3 sequences, 55% to 65% seen once. The CDR3 extends over 15 amino acids. Trimming took 2 bases from V and 5 from J, leaving 14 bases between them. Germline V gene lookup returns CDR1 SGHTA and CDR2 FQGNSA. The material was CD4+ T cells from blood, obtained before SARS-CoV-2 vaccination. The chain couples TRBV7-2 to TRBJ2-3; tentatively, D is TRBD2 (5 bases). This receptor was obtained from a human donor who had recovered from COVID-19. The CDR3 loop reads CASSLSGGGLDTQYF. The DNA for the CDR3 is TGTGCCAGCAGCTTATCAGGAGGAGGTCTAGATACGCAGTATTTT.